This T cell receptor (beta chain) was profiled in a study of shared clonotypes between healthy human individuals. Broader study findings: Clonotype sharing among donors was expected to depend on sequencing depth.

All donors qualified as healthy HIV-negative adults and had experienced no recent acute infections or vaccinations. The study separated CD4+ cells into CD45RA+ naive and CD45RA-negative memory subsets. The table came from immunoSEQ multiplex PCR; TCRdb's copy has only in-frame clones and leaves some out. This table has about 2.3 million clones, about 92% appearing once. Concerning this clone itself: What it binds is not known.

V was pared by 7 bases and J by 4 bases, with 7 bases of the junction left unmatched. The CDR3 contains 14 residues. Germline lookup yields CDR1 SGHRS and CDR2 YFSETQ. This sequence originates from a man aged 18-30 years in good health. Some clones in this sample may be carry-over from other donors' samples. V usage is TRBV5-1 and J usage is TRBJ2-5; 10 bases fit TRBD1. Input material: naive CD4+ T cells from PBMCs. The subset denotes: CD45RA+ positively selected. The CDR3: CASGRTGGRETQYF. The CDR3 DNA sequence: TGCGCCAGCGGCCGGACAGGGGGACGAGAGACCCAGTACTTC.